Below, one T cell receptor (beta chain) is given with its context. Produced via immunoSEQ multiplex PCR; TCRdb's table is partial and in-frame only. The sample holds about 60,000 clones; around 81% are singletons and the top ten take roughly 7%. CDR3 length: 19 amino acids. Germline V gene lookup returns CDR1 ENHRY and CDR2 SYGVKD. V shed 3 bases and J shed 3 bases, with 26 bases lying between them. The sample belongs to a study of radiation and T cells in renal cell carcinoma. As for time point: blood 2 weeks post-SBRT. Treatment of the sample: 15 Gy SBRT to primary tumor, nephrectomy 4 weeks later. Serial blood draws occurred at baseline and 2 and 4 weeks post-SBRT.

This sequence originates from a man in his 60s with renal cell carcinoma. This chain joins TRBV10-3 and TRBJ1-1; D unclear. The specimen comprised blood, sampled from a patient whose treatment included radiotherapy and nephrectomy. The DNA of the CDR3 is TGTGCCATCAGTGAATCGAGATCGGGCAGATCACTAGCGGACACTGAAGCTTTCTTT. As protein: CAISESRSGRSLADTEAFF.